Sequencing of this T cell receptor (beta chain) was carried out in a study of CD8+ T cells in alopecia areata. Study-wide results and caveats: Lesional scalp exceeded normal scalp in clonality, especially in alopecia totalis/universalis.

Noted treatment: oral pan-JAK inhibitor, 5-10 mg twice daily. V shed 3 bases and J shed 0 bases, with 12 bases lying between them. This CDR3 is built from 15 residues. Germline lookup yields CDR1 GTSNPN and CDR2 SVGIG (reference sequence). On this clone itself: Its antigen is as yet unknown.

TCR sequencing used cDNA made by reverse transcription of extracted RNA. The table came from immunoSEQ multiplex PCR; TCRdb's copy has only in-frame clones and leaves some out. Of approximately 220,000 clones listed, less than 45% were seen once; the top ten hold roughly 0.45%. The rearrangement links TRBV30 to TRBJ1-5; no firm D call. The TCR comes from a human donor with alopecia areata. The sample was CD4+ T cells sorted from blood, taken around week 31, from a patient treated with tofacitinib. The CDR3 DNA is TGTGCCTGGAGCACGGGTTACATTAGCAATCAGCCCCAGCATTTT. It is translated as CAWSTGYISNQPQHF. The whole variable domain, filled in from reference TRBV30 and TRBJ1-5, reads SQTIHQWPATLVQPVGSPLSLECTVEGTSNPNLYWYRQAAGRGLQLLFYSVGIGQISSEVPQNLSASRPQDRQFILSSKKLLLSDSGFYLCAWSTGYISNQPQHFGDGTRLSIL.